The 2 T cell receptor beta chains below come from one sample, sequenced in a study of blood T cell repertoires in COVID-19. TCRdb's table, derived via immunoSEQ multiplex PCR, lists solely in-frame clones and lacks some. This sample has 60,000 to 75,000 clones; approximately 85% occur once, and the top ten carry around 16%. Input material: peripheral blood. All receptors derive from a human donor in a cohort sampled during active COVID-19.

The J gene is TRBJ2-2, the V gene TRBV11-3, with D maybe TRBD1 (6 bases). Germline V gene lookup returns CDR1 SGHNT and CDR2 YENEEA. The length of the CDR3 is 14 residues. The V gene lost 9 bases and the J gene lost 3 bases, with 14 bases spanning the gap. This CDR3 reads CARGTGLDTGELFF. CDR3 coding DNA: TGTGCCAGGGGCACAGGGTTGGACACCGGGGAGCTGTTTTTT.

V and J are TRBV7-2 and TRBJ2-7; TRBD1 is a possible D gene (5 bases). The V gene's germline CDR1 is SGHTA and CDR2 FQGNSA. This CDR3 spans 12 amino acids. The V end lost 5 bases, the J end lost 3 bases, and 8 bases lay between the germline ends. The CDR3 region is CASSQDSYEQYF. The CDR3 region has the DNA TGTGCCAGCAGCCAAGACAGCTACGAGCAGTACTTC.